The 3 T cell receptor beta chains given below trace back to one sample, sequenced in a study of shared clonotypes between healthy human individuals. TCRdb's table, derived via immunoSEQ multiplex PCR, lists solely in-frame clones and lacks some. Altogether roughly 1 million clones are present, 75% to 85% being singletons, with the ten largest covering 0.5% to 0.6%. The sequenced sample was memory CD4+ T cells from PBMCs. Subset noted: CD45RA-negative fraction. All receptors derive from a man younger than 30 in good health. Some clones in this sample may be carry-over from other donors' samples.

This rearrangement joins TRBV18 to TRBJ2-7; no clear D gene. Trimming removed 2 bases from V and 2 bases from J, with 13 bases in between. Germline V CDR1 and CDR2: KGHSH, LQKENI. The length of the CDR3 is 15 residues. The CDR3 reads CASSPSRTVAYEQYF. CDR3 bases: TGTGCCAGCTCACCATCGAGGACGGTCGCCTACGAGCAGTACTTC.

This chain joins TRBV7-9 and TRBJ1-3, with D unclear. V dropped 5 bases and J dropped 1 base, with 9 bases sitting between them. Germline values: CDR1 SEHNR, CDR2 FQNEAQ (reference sequence). This CDR3 has 14 residues. The DNA for the CDR3 is TGTGCCAGCAGCCCCCATGAATCTGGAAACACCATATATTTT. It encodes CASSPHESGNTIYF.

This rearrangement joins TRBV18 to TRBJ1-5; D gene unclear. This CDR3 is 13 amino acids long. Germline V gene sequence: CDR1 KGHSH, CDR2 LQKENI. V was shortened by 5 bases and J by 4 bases, with 9 bases between the two germline ends. Here the CDR3 reads CASSVSLNQPQHF. The CDR3 region has the DNA TGTGCCAGCTCAGTATCCTTAAATCAGCCCCAGCATTTT.